The clone carrying this T cell receptor (beta chain) was counted many times. These data are taken from a study of CD8+CD57+ T cells in acquired aplastic anemia. Germline CDR1 SGHRS, CDR2 YFSETQ. Deletions cut 4 bases from V and 5 bases from J, with 22 bases between. This CDR3 spans 16 amino acids. Genomic DNA templated the TCR beta VDJ and CDR3 profiling. A single record per CDR3 protein comes from TCRdb applying MiXCR to the reads. This sample has around 150,000 distinct CDR3 sequences; roughly 47% occur once, and the top ten carry 1.1%. The clonotype was recovered from a human donor in good health. V is TRBV5-1 and J is TRBJ2-7; either TRBD1 or TRBD2 may supply D (5 bases each). The sequencing input was sorted CD4+, CD8+, or CD8+CD57+ T cells (not recorded which) from PBMCs. CDR3 residues: CASSGGPGRAIDEQYF. The CDR3 nucleotides are TGCGCCAGCAGCGGCGGACCGGGACGGGCAATAGACGAGCAGTACTTC.